Here is one T cell receptor beta chain with its context. Antigen specificity is unknown. Germline CDR1 reads SNHLY; CDR2 reads FYNNEI. V lost 4 bases and J 4 bases, leaving 7 bases between the germline ends. The CDR3 is 12 residues long. The data were taken from a study of vaccination and CD4 T cells after COVID-19. An Oncomine TCR Beta short-read assay was used to sequence the DNA from cultured CD4+ T cells. TCRdb reanalysed the PCR reads using MiXCR and keeps one entry per CDR3 protein. Of some 15,000 distinct CDR3 sequences in the sample, 50% to 75% are singletons; the top ten hold roughly a fifth. Treatment in this sample: approximately 9-day PBMC culture with coronavirus spike peptide pools or control peptides (ViraFEST assay).

V gene TRBV2 combines with J gene TRBJ1-2; D gene unclear. This clonotype originated in a human donor who had recovered from COVID-19. Material for sequencing was CD4+ T cells from blood, cultured in vitro. The CDR3 DNA follows: TGTGCCAGCAGTGGACGGTCCTATGGCTACACCTTC. It translates to CASSGRSYGYTF.